Here is one T cell receptor (beta chain) with its context. Its antigen is undetermined. Isolation of PBMCs gave at least 6.5 million cells per sample. Per individual sample, total RNA of at least 5.5 micrograms was extracted. CDR1 and CDR2 (germline): DFQATT, SNEGSKA (reference sequence). V was pared by 3 bases and J by 4 bases, with 13 bases between. There are 14 residues in the CDR3. The sample is drawn from a study of blood T cells in healthy people across ages. Study-level points and caveats: One million T cells yielded diversity estimates that were considered underestimates.

The authors ran a second PCR of about 6 to 11 cycles using a sample-barcoded 5' primer and a J-beta primer mix. Every sample produced at least 3 million CDR3-containing paired-end reads. MiXCR, applied by TCRdb to the 5' RACE reads, yields one record per CDR3 protein. The sample lists just over 1 million distinct CDR3 sequences, around 45% occurring once. Sequenced material: blood. The sequence was obtained from an older woman in good health. The J gene is TRBJ1-5, the V gene TRBV20-1; D gene unclear. As DNA, the CDR3 is TGCAGTGCTAGTGTCGCGACACAAAATCAGCCCCAGCATTTT. This encodes CSASVATQNQPQHF.